What follows describes a single T cell receptor beta chain. The specificity of this receptor is unknown. No qualities accompany the bases; no much larger clone lies one base away. The CDR3 regions of human TCRbeta chains were analyzed by immunosequencing. In the source study's methods: TCRs in the repertoires were compared against a reference library of SARS-CoV-2-specific TCRs that had been generated with the MIRA antigen-specificity platform. Breadth meant the fraction of unique TCRs that were SARS-CoV-2-associated, whereas depth meant the fraction of total T cells that were SARS-CoV-2-associated. Using the MIRA data, every spike-specific TCR was mapped to the spike region that the TCR reacted to and assigned to either a CD4 or a CD8 class. Log10-transformed breadth and depth values were compared by one-way ANOVA with Sidak's multiple comparisons tests. In TCRdb, the immuneACCESS table is reduced to in-frame sequences with V and J assigned. These tables do not hold every clone; where another copy was compared, an unresolved V gene accounts for under half, and the others remain unexplained. V, J and clone size are those of that table, while D and trimming were read from the DNA. Within this sample are under 170,000 clones, with 85% to 95% of them counted one time only. Jointly, the top ten make up roughly 1.3% of the sample.

Per the germline V gene (reference sequence), SGHNT is the CDR1 and YYREEE is the CDR2. There are 15 amino acids in the CDR3, from cysteine to phenylalanine inclusive. Only the CDR3 DNA is retained, 45 bases long and in frame from the first base. The V end gives up 3 bases and the J end 2 bases, leaving 0 bases in the junction not matched to a gene. This sample was taken from a study of T cell responses to AZD1222 COVID-19 vaccine (dated by TCRdb to about 2021). Study-wide context: AZD1222 recipients whose second dose came at about 4 weeks and those whose second dose came at about 12 weeks were combined into one group, since spike-specific TCR depth and breadth did not differ between the two schedules. Trial participants were enrolled into age subgroups of 18-55, 56-69 and 70-plus years, which contained approximately 150, 30 and 60 TCR-sequenced participants, respectively. A total of more than 230 trial participants underwent TCR sequencing, of whom 200 to 220 received two doses of AZD1222 and 26 received two doses of the MenACWY control vaccine. General conclusions and limits of the study: After two AZD1222 doses, both the breadth and the depth of spike-specific TCRs were significantly higher than at day 0 and than in MenACWY recipients. Participants were mostly white British and included more females than males, and it was suggested by the authors that clonal diversity may have been underestimated. The 56-69-year group was small, and its depth increase did not reach significance, likely because of low power. Conclusions about previously exposed vaccinees were limited because only a handful of AZD1222 recipients were SARS-CoV-2 seropositive at baseline. The whole spike protein was spanned by vaccine-associated CD4 TCRs, and dominant responses were seen in regions 160-218 and 743-854. Reportedly, close to half of the unique spike-specific TCRs recognized epitopes lying outside the regions that are mutated in the B.1.351 and B.1.1.7 variants. No day 14 peak-response samples were available, so repertoires were characterized only after the peak T cell response.

This specimen's time point label, per the study, means: baseline before first vaccination. Samples from vaccinated people were obtained from the UK trials COV001 and COV002, which included a single-blind randomized controlled phase 2/3 trial of AZD1222 (ChAdOx1 nCoV-19) in healthy adults. Trial participant PBMC samples were collected at day 0 and day 28 after the second dose for TCRbeta chain sequencing. The sequence was collected from an adult in good health. The input for sequencing was peripheral blood, taken on day 0 of AZD1222 vaccination. This chain is built from TRBV5-4 and TRBJ2-1, with 12 bases matching TRBD2. The CDR3 protein is CASSSSGGAYNEQFF. The sequenced DNA is TGTGCCAGCAGCTCTAGCGGGGGGGCCTACAATGAGCAGTTCTTC.